The clone carrying this T cell receptor beta chain was counted a few times. Its antigen remains unidentified. Use of 60 Vbeta and 13 Jbeta primers characterized the PCR. Sequencing used immunoSEQ multiplex PCR; TCRdb keeps in-frame clones, though not all of them. The table shows approximately 85,000 clones, with 80% occurring only once. From germline, CDR1 is SGHDT and CDR2 YYEEEE. The CDR3 length is 17 residues. The V gene end was trimmed by 0 bases and the J gene end by 1 base; junction bases not matched to a gene: 10. This entry is derived from a study of cytomegalovirus exposure and HLA in healthy donors. General study findings and limits: Follow-up analysis later connected one missense variant in DCLRE1C with trimming of TCR beta V- and J-genes.

The chain employs TRBV5-6 and TRBJ2-7; TRBD1 agrees at 7 bases. What was sequenced was PBMCs. This sequence was found in a man aged 30 to 39 in good health and CMV-seronegative. The CDR3 sequence: CASSLAITGAKSYEQYF. The CDR3 nucleotides read TGTGCCAGCAGCTTGGCTATTACAGGGGCGAAATCCTACGAGCAGTACTTC.